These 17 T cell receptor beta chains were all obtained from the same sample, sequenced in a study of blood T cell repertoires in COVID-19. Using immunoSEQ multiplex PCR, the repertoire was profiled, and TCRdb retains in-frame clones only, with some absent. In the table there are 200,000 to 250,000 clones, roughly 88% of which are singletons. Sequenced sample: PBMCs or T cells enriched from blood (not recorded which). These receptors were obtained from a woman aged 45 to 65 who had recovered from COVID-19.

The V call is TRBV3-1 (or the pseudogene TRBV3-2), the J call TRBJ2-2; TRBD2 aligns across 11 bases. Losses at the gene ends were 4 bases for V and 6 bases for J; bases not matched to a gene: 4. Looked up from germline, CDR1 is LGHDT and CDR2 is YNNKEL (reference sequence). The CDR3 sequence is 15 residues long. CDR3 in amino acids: CASSRTSGGAGELFF. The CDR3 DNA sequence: TGTGCCAGCAGCCGCACTAGCGGGGGAGCCGGGGAGCTGTTTTTT.

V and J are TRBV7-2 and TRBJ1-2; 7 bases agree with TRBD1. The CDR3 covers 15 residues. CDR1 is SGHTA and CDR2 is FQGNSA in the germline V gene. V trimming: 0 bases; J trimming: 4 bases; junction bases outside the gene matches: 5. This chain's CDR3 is CASSLAGTVGYGYTF. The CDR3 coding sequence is TGTGCCAGCAGCTTAGCGGGGACAGTAGGCTATGGCTACACCTTC. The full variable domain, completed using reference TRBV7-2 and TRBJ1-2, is GAGVSQSPSNKVTEKGKDVELRCDPISGHTALYWYRQSLGQGLEFLIYFQGNSAPDKSGLPSDRFSAERTGGSVSTLTIQRTQQEDSAVYLCASSLAGTVGYGYTFGSGTRLTVV.

CDR3 DNA: TGTGCCTGGAGGCAACAGGGGAGCAATGGCTACACCTTC. Translating it yields CAWRQQGSNGYTF. V and J are TRBV30 and TRBJ1-2; TRBD1 matches at 7 bases. Per the germline V gene, CDR1 is GTSNPN and CDR2 is SVGIG (reference sequence). The CDR3 runs to 13 residues. V lost 3 bases, J lost 6 bases, and 7 bases stayed unmatched.

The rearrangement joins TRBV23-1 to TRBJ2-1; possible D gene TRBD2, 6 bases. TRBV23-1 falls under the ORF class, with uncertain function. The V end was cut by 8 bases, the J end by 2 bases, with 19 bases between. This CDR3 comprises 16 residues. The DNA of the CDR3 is TGCGCCAGCGCCTTGGGGCGAGCGGGCGCCTACAATGAGCAGTTCTTC. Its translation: CASALGRAGAYNEQFF.

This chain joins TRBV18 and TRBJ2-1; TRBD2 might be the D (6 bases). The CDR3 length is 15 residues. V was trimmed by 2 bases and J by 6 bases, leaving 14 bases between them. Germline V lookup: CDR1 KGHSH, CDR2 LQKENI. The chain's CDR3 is CASSPGSGAPNEQFF. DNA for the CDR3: TGTGCCAGCTCACCAGGATCGGGAGCCCCCAATGAGCAGTTCTTC.

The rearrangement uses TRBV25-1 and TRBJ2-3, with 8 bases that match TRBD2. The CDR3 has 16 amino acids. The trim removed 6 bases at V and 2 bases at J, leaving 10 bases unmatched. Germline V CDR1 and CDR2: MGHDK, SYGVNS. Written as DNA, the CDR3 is TGTGCCAGCAGGGCTCTGGCGGGAGGCCTCACAGATACGCAGTATTTT. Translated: CASRALAGGLTDTQYF. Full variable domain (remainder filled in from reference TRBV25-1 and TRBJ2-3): EADIYQTPRYLVIGTGKKITLECSQTMGHDKMYWYQQDPGMELHLIHYSYGVNSTEKGDLSSESTVSRIRTEHFPLTLESARPSHTSQYLCASRALAGGLTDTQYFGPGTRLTVL.

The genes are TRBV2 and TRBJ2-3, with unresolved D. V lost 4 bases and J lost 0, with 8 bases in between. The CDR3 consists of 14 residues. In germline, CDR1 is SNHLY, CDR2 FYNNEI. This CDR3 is CASSVELSTDTQYF. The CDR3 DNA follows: TGTGCCAGCAGTGTCGAGCTGAGCACAGATACGCAGTATTTT. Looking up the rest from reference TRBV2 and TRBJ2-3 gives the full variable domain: EPEVTQTPSHQVTQMGQEVILRCVPISNHLYFYWYRQILGQKVEFLVSFYNNEISEKSEIFDDQFSVERPDGSNFTLKIRSTKLEDSAMYFCASSVELSTDTQYFGPGTRLTVL.

The CDR3 reads CASNPEAVYNSPLHF. The CDR3 nucleotides read TGTGCCAGCAACCCTGAGGCAGTCTATAATTCACCCCTCCACTTT. The chain is built from TRBV2 and TRBJ1-6; D remains ambiguous. This CDR3 comprises 15 residues. The germline gives CDR1 SNHLY, CDR2 FYNNEI. Trimming shortened V by 7 bases and J by 3 bases, and 13 bases separated the two germline ends.

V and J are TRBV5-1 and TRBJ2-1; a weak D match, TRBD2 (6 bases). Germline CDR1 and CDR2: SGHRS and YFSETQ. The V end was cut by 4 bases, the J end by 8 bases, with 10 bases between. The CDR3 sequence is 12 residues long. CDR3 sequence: CASSTTRDEQFF. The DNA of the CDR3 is TGCGCCAGCAGCACGACTAGGGATGAGCAGTTCTTC. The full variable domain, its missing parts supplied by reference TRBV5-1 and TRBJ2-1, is KAGVTQTPRYLIKTRGQQVTLSCSPISGHRSVSWYQQTPGQGLQFLFEYFSETQRNKGNFPGRFSGRQFSNSRSEMNVSTLELGDSALYLCASSTTRDEQFFGPGTRLTVL.

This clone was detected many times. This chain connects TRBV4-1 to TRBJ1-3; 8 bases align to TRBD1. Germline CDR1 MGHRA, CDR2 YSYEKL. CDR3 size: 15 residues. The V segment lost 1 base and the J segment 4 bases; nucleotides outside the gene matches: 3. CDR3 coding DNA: TGCGCCAGCAGCCAAGCAACAGGGGGAGGAAACACCATATATTTT. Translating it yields CASSQATGGGNTIYF.

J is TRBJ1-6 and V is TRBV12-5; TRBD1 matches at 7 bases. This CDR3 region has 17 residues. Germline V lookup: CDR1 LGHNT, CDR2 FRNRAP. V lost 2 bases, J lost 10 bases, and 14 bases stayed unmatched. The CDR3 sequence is CASGLSKGALSNSPLHF. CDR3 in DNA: TGTGCTAGTGGTTTGTCCAAGGGGGCTCTGAGTAACTCACCCCTCCACTTT.

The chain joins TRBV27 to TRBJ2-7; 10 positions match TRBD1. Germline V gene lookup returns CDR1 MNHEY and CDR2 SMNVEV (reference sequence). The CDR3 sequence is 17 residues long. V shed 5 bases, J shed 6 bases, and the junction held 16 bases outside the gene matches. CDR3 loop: CASSTARTRTGGFEQYF. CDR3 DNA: TGTGCCAGCAGTACCGCCCGGACGCGGACAGGGGGTTTCGAGCAGTACTTC.

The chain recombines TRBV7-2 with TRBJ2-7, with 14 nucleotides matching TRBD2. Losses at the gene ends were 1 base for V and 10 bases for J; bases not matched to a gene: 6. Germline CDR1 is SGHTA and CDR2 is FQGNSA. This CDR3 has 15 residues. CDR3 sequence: CASSLGGTSGSNQYF. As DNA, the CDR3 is TGTGCCAGCAGCTTAGGAGGGACTAGCGGGAGCAATCAGTACTTC.

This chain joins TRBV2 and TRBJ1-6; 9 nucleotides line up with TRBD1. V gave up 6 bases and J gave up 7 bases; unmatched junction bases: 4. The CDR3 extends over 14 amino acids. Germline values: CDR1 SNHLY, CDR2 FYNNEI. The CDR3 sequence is CASSRDRDNSPLHF. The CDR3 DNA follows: TGTGCCAGCAGCCGGGACAGGGACAATTCACCCCTCCACTTT.

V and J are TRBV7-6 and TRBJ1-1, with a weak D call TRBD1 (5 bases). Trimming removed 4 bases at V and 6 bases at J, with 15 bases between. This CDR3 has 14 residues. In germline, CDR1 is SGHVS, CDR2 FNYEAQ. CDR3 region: CASSSLMRQPEAFF. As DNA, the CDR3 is TGTGCCAGCAGCTCGCTTATGAGACAGCCTGAAGCTTTCTTT.

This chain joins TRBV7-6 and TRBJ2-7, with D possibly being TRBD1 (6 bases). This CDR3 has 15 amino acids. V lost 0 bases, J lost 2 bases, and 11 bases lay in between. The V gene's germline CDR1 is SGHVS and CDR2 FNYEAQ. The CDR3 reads CASSLARTATYEQYF. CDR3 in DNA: TGTGCCAGCAGCTTAGCTAGGACAGCAACCTACGAGCAGTACTTC.

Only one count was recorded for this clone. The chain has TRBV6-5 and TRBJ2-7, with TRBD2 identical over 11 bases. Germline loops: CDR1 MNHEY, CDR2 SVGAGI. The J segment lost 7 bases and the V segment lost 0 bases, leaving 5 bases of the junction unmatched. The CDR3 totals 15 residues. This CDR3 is CASSYSGLAGGEQYF. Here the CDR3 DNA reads TGTGCCAGCAGTTACTCGGGGCTAGCGGGAGGAGAGCAGTACTTC.